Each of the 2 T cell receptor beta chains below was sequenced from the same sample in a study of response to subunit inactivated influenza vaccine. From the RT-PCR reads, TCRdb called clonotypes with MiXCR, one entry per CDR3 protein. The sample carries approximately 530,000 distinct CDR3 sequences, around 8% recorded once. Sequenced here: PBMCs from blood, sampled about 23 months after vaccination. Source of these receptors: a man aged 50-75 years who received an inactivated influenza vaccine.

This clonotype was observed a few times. The CDR3 sequence is CASSWTGNYGYTF. The CDR3 DNA sequence: TGTGCCAGCAGCTGGACAGGGAACTATGGCTACACCTTC. The chain recombines TRBV6-2 or TRBV6-3 with TRBJ1-2; 8 bases match TRBD1. Looked up from germline, CDR1 is MNHEY and CDR2 is SVGEGT. The CDR3 covers 13 residues. The trim removed 6 bases at V and 2 bases at J, leaving 2 bases unmatched.

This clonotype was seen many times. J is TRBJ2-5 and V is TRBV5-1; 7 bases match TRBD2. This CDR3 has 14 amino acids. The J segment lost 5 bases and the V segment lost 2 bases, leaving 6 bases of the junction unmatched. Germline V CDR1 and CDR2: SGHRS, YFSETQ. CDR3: CASSFNGGRETQYF. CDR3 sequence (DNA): TGCGCCAGCAGCTTCAACGGGGGGAGGGAGACCCAGTACTTC.